The TCR beta chain described here comes from a study of T-cell memory formation after mild COVID-19. TCRdb redid the calling of the 5' RACE reads with MiXCR, one entry per CDR3 protein. This table holds roughly 300,000 distinct CDR3 sequences, roughly an eighth found once. This CDR3 is 16 amino acids long. Germline CDR1 and CDR2: SGHTA and FQGTGA. V shed 1 base and J shed 0 bases, with 9 bases lying between them. This clonotype originated in a young man who had mild COVID-19 (a few samples of this study predate the infection). Cell type and time point are not known. This chain links TRBV7-3 with TRBJ2-2; D unclear. Specimen: PBMCs or a T cell subset sorted from them (not recorded which). The CDR3 protein is CASSLNSATNTGELFF. CDR3 DNA: TGTGCCAGCAGCTTAAACAGTGCAACGAACACCGGGGAGCTGTTTTTT.